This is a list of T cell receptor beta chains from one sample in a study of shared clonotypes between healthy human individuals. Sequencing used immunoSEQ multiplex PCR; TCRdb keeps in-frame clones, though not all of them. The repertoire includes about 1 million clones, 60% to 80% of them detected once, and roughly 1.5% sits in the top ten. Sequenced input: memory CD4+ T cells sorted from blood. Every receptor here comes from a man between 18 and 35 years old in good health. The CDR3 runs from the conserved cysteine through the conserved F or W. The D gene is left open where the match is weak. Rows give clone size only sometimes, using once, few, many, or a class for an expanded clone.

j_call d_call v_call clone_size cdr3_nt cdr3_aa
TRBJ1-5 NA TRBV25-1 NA TGTGCCAGCCCCTTGGGACCCAGCAATCAGCCCCAGCATTTT CASPLGPSNQPQHF
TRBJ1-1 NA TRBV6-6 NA TGTGCCAGCAGGACGACAGGATCTAGGGCTTTCTTT CASRTTGSRAFF
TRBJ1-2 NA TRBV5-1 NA TGCGCCAGCAGCTTGGGAGGGGAACTGAATGGCTACACCTTC CASSLGGELNGYTF
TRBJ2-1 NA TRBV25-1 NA TGTGCCAGCGGCTTAGTGCTTGAGCAGTTCTTC CASGLVLEQFF
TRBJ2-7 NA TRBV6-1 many TGTGCCAGCAGTGAAGCGGGGGGGCCCTACGAGCAGTACTTC CASSEAGGPYEQYF
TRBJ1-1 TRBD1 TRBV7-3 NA TGTGCCAGCAGCTCAGGACAGGGGCAGGGTACTGAAGCTTTCTTT CASSSGQGQGTEAFF
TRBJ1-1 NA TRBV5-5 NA TGTGCCAGCAGCTGGCTGGGAGTGAACACTGAAGCTTTCTTT CASSWLGVNTEAFF
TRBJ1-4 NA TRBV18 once TGTGCCAGCTCACTATCCCAAACTAATGAAAAACTGTTTTTT CASSLSQTNEKLFF
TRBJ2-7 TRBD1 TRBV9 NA TGTGCCAGCAGCGACTCCAGACAGGGGCCAAAGTACGAGCAGTACTTC CASSDSRQGPKYEQYF
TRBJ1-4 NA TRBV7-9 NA TGTGCCAGCAGCGATACAGCCAATGAAAAACTGTTTTTT CASSDTANEKLFF
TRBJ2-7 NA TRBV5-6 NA TGTGCCAGCACCGCATCAGGGGGGCGCGAGCAGTACTTC CASTASGGREQYF
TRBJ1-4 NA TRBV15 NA TGTGCCACCAGCAGAGGGGGATCAGCCTTTAATGAAAAACTGTTTTTT CATSRGGSAFNEKLFF
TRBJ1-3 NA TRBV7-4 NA TGTGCCAGCAGCCGACAAAATGACAGGAACCCTAGTAAGGGTTTT CASSRQNDRNPSKGF
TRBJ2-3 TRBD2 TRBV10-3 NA TGTGCCATCAGTGAGACTAGCGGGAGAGGGGGCACAGATACGCAGTATTTT CAISETSGRGGTDTQYF
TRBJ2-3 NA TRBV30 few TGTGCCTGGAGTGCAGGGGCGCATGAAGTTACGCAGTATTTT CAWSAGAHEVTQYF
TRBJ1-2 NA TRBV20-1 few TGCAGTGGAAGAGGGGGATATGGCTACACCTTC CSGRGGYGYTF
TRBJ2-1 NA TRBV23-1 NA TGCGCCAGCAGTCAATCGTGCGGTGACTCCTACAATGAGCAGTTCTTC CASSQSCGDSYNEQFF
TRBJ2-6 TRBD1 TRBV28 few TGTGCCAGCAGTTTGGGGACAGGGGGCAGAGCCAACGTCCTGACTTTC CASSLGTGGRANVLTF
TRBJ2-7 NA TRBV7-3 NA TGTGCCAGCAGACTTATAAAACTCAATGCGTGGGAGCAGTACTTC CASRLIKLNAWEQYF
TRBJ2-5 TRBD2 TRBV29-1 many TGCAGCCCTCGCGTGAGCGGGGGCCGCCAAGAGACCCAGTACTTC CSPRVSGGRQETQYF
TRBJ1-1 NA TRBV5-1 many TGCGCCAGCAGCTTTACAGGGTCCACTGAAGCTTTCTTT CASSFTGSTEAFF
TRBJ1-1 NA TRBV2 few TGTGCCAGCAGTGAATGGGGGGCAGGAGCTTTCTTT CASSEWGAGAFF
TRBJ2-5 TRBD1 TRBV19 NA TGTGCCAGTAGTCTGGGACAGAAAGAGACCCAGTACTTC CASSLGQKETQYF
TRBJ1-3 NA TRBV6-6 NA TGTGCCAGCCGAACCGCGGAGAACACCATATATTTT CASRTAENTIYF
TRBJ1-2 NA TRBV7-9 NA TGTGCCAGCAGCACCGACAGTTTCTATGGCTACACCTTC CASSTDSFYGYTF
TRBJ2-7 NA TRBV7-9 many TGTGCCAGCAGCTTAGGTCCCAGGAGCTACGAGCAGTACTTC CASSLGPRSYEQYF
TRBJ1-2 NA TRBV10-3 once TGTGCCATCAGTGAGTCTAGCCAGGGGAAGTATGGCTACACCTTC CAISESSQGKYGYTF
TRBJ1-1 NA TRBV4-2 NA TGTGCCAGCAGCCAAGAAGGGCAGGGAACTCGGGCGAACACTGAAGCTTTCTTT CASSQEGQGTRANTEAFF
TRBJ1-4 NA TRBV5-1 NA TGCGCCAGCAGCTTGGGGGGGACAACTAATGAAAAACTGTTTTTT CASSLGGTTNEKLFF
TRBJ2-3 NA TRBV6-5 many TGTGCCAGCAGTTACGGACATACGCAGTATTTT CASSYGHTQYF
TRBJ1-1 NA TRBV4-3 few TGCGCCAGCAGCCAAGATCTAAACACTGAAGCTTTCTTT CASSQDLNTEAFF
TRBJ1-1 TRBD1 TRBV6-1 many TGTGCCAGCAGTGCCCGGGACAGGAGAGGTAACACTGAAGCTTTCTTT CASSARDRRGNTEAFF
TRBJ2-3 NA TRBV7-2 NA TGTGCCAGCAGCCGGGACTCCTTTAGCACAGATACGCAGTATTTT CASSRDSFSTDTQYF
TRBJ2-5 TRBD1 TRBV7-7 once TGTGCTAGCAGCCCCGGGGGACAGGCAGAGACCCAGTACTTC CASSPGGQAETQYF
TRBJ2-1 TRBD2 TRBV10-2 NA TGCGCCAGCAGTGACCCGGGGGGGCGCTACAATGAGCAGTTCTTC CASSDPGGRYNEQFF
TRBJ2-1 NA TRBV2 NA TGTGCCAGTAGCGGATACAATGAGCAGTTCTTC CASSGYNEQFF
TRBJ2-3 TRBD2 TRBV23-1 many TGCGCCAGCAGAGAAATCGCTAGCGGGAAGGCAGATACGCAGTATTTT CASREIASGKADTQYF
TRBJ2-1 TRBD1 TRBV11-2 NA TGTGCCAGCAGCTCGGAGACAGGGGGCAAGAATGAGCAGTTCTTC CASSSETGGKNEQFF
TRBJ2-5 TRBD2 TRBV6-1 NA TGTGCCAGCAGTGAACCTGGACTAGCGGGAGGGACCCAGTACTTC CASSEPGLAGGTQYF
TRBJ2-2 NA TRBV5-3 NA TGTGCCAGAAGCTTGCCCGGACAGCAATCGAACACCGGGGAGCTGTTTTTT CARSLPGQQSNTGELFF
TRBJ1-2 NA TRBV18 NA TGTGCCAGCTCACCAAGAAAATCATGGGATTCGGGGGGCTATGGCTACACCTTC CASSPRKSWDSGGYGYTF
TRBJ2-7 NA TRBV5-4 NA TGTGCCAGCACCGGGGGTAGCGGACCGAGCTCCTACGAGCAGTACTTC CASTGGSGPSSYEQYF
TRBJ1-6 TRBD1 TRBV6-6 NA TGTGCCAGCAGTACGGACAGGGGCTATAATTCACCCCTCCACTTT CASSTDRGYNSPLHF
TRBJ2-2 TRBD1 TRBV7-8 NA TGTGCCAGCAGCAAAAGGACAGGGAGCACCGGGGAGCTGTTTTTT CASSKRTGSTGELFF
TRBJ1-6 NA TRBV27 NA TGTGCCAGCAGTTTCAATCCGGGACCAAATTCACCCCTCCACTTT CASSFNPGPNSPLHF
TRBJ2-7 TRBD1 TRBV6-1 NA TGTGCCAGCACTTCTACCGGGACAGCCTCCTACGAGCAGTACTTC CASTSTGTASYEQYF
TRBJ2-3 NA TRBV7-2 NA TGTGCCAGCAGCTTAGGCCTTAGCGGAGATACGCAGTATTTT CASSLGLSGDTQYF
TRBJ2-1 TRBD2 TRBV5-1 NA TGCGCCAGCAGCTTGGTAGGCGGGGGGAACATCAATGAGCAGTTCTTC CASSLVGGGNINEQFF
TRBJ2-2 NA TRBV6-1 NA TGTGCCAGCACCTCCGCCGGCTCCGGGGAGCTGTTTTTT CASTSAGSGELFF
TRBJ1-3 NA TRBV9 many TGTGCCAGCATCCAGGTTGTTGGAAACACCATATATTTT CASIQVVGNTIYF
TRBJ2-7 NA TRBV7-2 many TGTGCCAGCAGCTTCGGAAAAGGTCAAGGCTACGAGCAGTACTTC CASSFGKGQGYEQYF